A selection of T cell receptor beta chains follows, all from one sample in a study of CD8 T cells in Susac syndrome. TCRdb used MiXCR to reprocess the immunoSEQ multiplex PCR reads, holding one entry per CDR3 protein. The profile shows about 73,000 distinct CDR3 sequences, approximately 94% of them singletons. What was sequenced was CD8+ T cells from PBMCs. The origin of the receptors is a human donor with multiple sclerosis. CDR3s leave out the opening cysteine and the closing phenylalanine or tryptophan. D genes are given only for firm matches.

j_gene | v_gene | d_gene | CDR3aa
TRBJ2-1 | TRBV6-2/TRBV6-3 | - | ASSQGASNEQF
TRBJ1-3 | TRBV6-8 | - | ASSSESSGNTIY
TRBJ1-1 | TRBV7-9 | - | ASSALGGMNTEAF
TRBJ2-2 | TRBV9 | TRBD2 | ASSVRMGLQSTGELF
TRBJ2-1 | TRBV3-1 | TRBD1 | ASSQDGTGVSYNEQF
TRBJ1-5 | TRBV25-1 | TRBD1 | ASSEVGGGQPQH
TRBJ2-1 | TRBV11-2 | TRBD1 | ASSYRDRGGEQF
TRBJ2-7 | TRBV4-1 | - | ASSYSAGSSYEQY
TRBJ2-3 | TRBV14 | - | ASSQEGRGRTDTQY
TRBJ2-3 | TRBV4-3 | TRBD1 | ASSQAPWTGSSTDTQY
TRBJ2-7 | TRBV5-1 | TRBD1 | ASSLQTGGFYEQY
TRBJ2-7 | TRBV27 | - | ASSRTPAPYEQY
TRBJ2-2 | TRBV12-3/TRBV12-4 | TRBD2 | ASSLIREGPDGELF
TRBJ2-5 | TRBV5-1 | - | ASSLWQGDQETQY
TRBJ2-7 | TRBV19 | - | ASSGAVSYEQY
TRBJ2-3 | TRBV19 | TRBD2 | ASSIGREIADTQY
TRBJ1-1 | TRBV29-1 | TRBD1 | SVVGTGGAYTEAF
TRBJ2-2 | TRBV29-1 | - | SARRDTGELF
TRBJ1-3 | TRBV5-6 | - | ASSWLTDTIGNTIY
TRBJ1-6 | TRBV7-9 | - | ASSLEGSNSPLH
TRBJ2-5 | TRBV2 | TRBD2 | ASTWGGTSGSGRETQY
TRBJ1-1 | TRBV15 | - | ATSRRGVNTEAF
TRBJ2-3 | TRBV28 | - | ASSWYGESTDTQY
TRBJ2-7 | TRBV27 | - | ASYNGLEQY
TRBJ2-7 | TRBV23-1 | - | APPGAPSEQY
TRBJ2-5 | TRBV6-6 | - | ASSPPDSYQETQY
TRBJ2-2 | TRBV30 | - | AWSSGELF
TRBJ2-3 | TRBV29-1 | TRBD1 | SVVLGGGDTQY
TRBJ2-1 | TRBV29-1 | - | SVEDNKNEQF
TRBJ1-3 | TRBV20-1 | - | SARGVEAGNTIY
TRBJ2-7 | TRBV12-3/TRBV12-4 | TRBD1 | ASRPTGGTYEQY
TRBJ2-7 | TRBV19 | - | ASSPPGLGSYEQY
TRBJ2-2 | TRBV25-1 | - | ASKGDTGELF
TRBJ2-7 | TRBV7-9 | - | ASSAYTFQGHEQY
TRBJ1-1 | TRBV27 | - | ASSSGTGEAF
TRBJ1-5 | TRBV14 | - | ASSQGRYQPQH
TRBJ1-2 | TRBV13 | - | ASSLGPGLGNHGYT
TRBJ2-7 | TRBV27 | TRBD1 | ASSMSGTGFYEQY
TRBJ1-1 | TRBV7-9 | - | ASSLPVNTEAF
TRBJ1-2 | TRBV29-1 | - | SVDAGGNGYT
TRBJ2-7 | TRBV7-3 | TRBD1 | ASSLTGGGTGVDEQY
TRBJ1-5 | TRBV29-1 | TRBD1 | SVATGDDQPQH
TRBJ2-5 | TRBV13 | - | ASSTRTAAQETQY
TRBJ2-3 | TRBV29-1 | TRBD2 | SAPERGSTDTQY
TRBJ2-7 | TRBV20-1 | TRBD2 | SAIGLAGDEQY